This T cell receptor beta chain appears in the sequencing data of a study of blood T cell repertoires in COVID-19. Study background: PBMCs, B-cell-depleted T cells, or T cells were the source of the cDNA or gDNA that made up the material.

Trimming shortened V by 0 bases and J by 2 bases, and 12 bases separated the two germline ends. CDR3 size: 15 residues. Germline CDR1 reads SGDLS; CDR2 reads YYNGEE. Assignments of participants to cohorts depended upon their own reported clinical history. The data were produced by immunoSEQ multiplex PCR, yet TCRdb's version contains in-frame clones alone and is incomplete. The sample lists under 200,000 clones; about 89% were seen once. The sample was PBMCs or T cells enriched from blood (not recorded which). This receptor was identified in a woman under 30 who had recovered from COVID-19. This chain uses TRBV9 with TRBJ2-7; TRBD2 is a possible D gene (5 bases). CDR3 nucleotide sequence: TGTGCCAGCAGCGTAGAACAAGGGAGCCCCTACGAGCAGTACTTC. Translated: CASSVEQGSPYEQYF. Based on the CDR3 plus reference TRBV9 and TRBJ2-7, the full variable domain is DSGVTQTPKHLITATGQRVTLRCSPRSGDLSVYWYQQSLDQGLQFLIQYYNGEERAKGNILERFSAQQFPDLHSELNLSSLELGDSALYFCASSVEQGSPYEQYFGPGTRLTVT.